A single T cell receptor beta chain is shown here with its context. Trimming took 5 bases from V and 6 from J; bases not matched to a gene: 5. This CDR3 comprises 13 residues. Per germline, CDR1 SGHTA and CDR2 FQGNSA. The cohort comprised adults aged 18 to 89 years residing in approximately 25 US areas. Assignments of participants to cohorts depended upon their own reported clinical history. TCRdb keeps only in-frame clones here, not all; method: immunoSEQ multiplex PCR. The sample shows 140,000 to 150,000 clones, roughly 88% of them seen only once. This sample stems from a study of blood T cell repertoires in COVID-19. Overall study context: COVID-19 samples collected from the United States, Italy and Spain covered acute and convalescent phases.

Sample: PBMCs or T cells enriched from blood (not recorded which). This receptor was obtained from a man aged 50 or older who had recovered from COVID-19. This sequence joins TRBV7-2 and TRBJ1-2, with 8 positions matching TRBD1. The DNA for the CDR3 is TGTGCCAGCAGCCCAGGGGGCGTCAATGGCTACACCTTC. It translates to CASSPGGVNGYTF.